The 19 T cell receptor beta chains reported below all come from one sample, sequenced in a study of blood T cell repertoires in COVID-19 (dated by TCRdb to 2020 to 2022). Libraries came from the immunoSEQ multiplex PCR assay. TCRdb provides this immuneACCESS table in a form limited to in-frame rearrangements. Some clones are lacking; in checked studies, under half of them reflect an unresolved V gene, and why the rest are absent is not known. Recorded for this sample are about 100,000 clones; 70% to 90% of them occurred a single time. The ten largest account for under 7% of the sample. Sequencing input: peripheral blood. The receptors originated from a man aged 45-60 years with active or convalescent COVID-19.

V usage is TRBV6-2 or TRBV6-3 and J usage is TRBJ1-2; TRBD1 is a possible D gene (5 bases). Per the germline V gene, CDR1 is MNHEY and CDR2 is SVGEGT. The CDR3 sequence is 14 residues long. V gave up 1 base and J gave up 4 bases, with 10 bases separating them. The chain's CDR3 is CASSYFDTGYGYTF. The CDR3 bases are TGTGCCAGCAGTTACTTCGACACAGGCTATGGCTACACCTTC.

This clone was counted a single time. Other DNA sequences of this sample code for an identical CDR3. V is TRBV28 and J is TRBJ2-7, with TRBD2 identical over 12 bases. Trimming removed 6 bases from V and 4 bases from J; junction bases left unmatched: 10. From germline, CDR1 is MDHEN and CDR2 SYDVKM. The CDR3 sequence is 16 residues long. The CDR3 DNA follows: TGTGCCAGCAGCCTCTCCGGGACTAGCGGGTCGTACGAGCAGTACTTC. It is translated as CASSLSGTSGSYEQYF.

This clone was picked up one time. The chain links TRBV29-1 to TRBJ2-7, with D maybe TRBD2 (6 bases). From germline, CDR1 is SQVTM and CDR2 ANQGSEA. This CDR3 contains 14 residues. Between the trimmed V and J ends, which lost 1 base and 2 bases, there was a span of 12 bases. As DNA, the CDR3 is TGCAGCGTTGAAGGGGTCGGAGGGCCCTACGAGCAGTACTTC. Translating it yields CSVEGVGGPYEQYF.

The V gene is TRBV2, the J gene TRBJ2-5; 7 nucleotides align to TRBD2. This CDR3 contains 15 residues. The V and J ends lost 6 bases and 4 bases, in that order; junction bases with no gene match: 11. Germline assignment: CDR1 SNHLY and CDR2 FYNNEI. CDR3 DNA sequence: TGTGCCAGCAGCGGGGGGACTACCGGGCGAGAGACCCAGTACTTC. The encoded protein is CASSGGTTGRETQYF.

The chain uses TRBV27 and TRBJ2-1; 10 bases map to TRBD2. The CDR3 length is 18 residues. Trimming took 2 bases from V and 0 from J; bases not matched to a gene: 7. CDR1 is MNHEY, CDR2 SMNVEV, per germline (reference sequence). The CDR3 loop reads CASSLRTSGLSSYNEQFF. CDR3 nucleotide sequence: TGTGCCAGCAGTTTACGGACTAGCGGTTTGAGCTCCTACAATGAGCAGTTCTTC.

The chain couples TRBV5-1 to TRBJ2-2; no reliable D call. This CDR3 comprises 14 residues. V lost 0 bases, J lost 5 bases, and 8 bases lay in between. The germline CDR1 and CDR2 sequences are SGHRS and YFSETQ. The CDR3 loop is CASSLEAPTGELFF. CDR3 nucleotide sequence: TGCGCCAGCAGCTTGGAAGCACCTACCGGGGAGCTGTTTTTT.

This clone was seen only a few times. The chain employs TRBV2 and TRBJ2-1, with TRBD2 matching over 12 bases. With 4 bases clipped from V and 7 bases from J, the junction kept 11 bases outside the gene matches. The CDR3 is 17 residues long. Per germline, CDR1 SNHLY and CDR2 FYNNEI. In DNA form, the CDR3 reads TGTGCCAGCAGTGTTAGGACTAGCGGGACCCCTTATAATGAGCAGTTCTTC. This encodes CASSVRTSGTPYNEQFF.

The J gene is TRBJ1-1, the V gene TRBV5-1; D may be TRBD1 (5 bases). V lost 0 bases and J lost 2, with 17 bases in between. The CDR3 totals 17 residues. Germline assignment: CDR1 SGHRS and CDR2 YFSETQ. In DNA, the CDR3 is TGCGCCAGCAGCTTGGAACTTCGCGGACACAGAAACACTGAAGCTTTCTTT. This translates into CASSLELRGHRNTEAFF.

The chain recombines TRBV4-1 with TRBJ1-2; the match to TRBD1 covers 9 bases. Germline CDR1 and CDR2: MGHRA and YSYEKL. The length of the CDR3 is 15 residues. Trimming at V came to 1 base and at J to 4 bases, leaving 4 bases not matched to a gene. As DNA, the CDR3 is TGCGCCAGCAGCCAAGTACAGGGGGCCTCCTATGGCTACACCTTC. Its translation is CASSQVQGASYGYTF.

The CDR3, as DNA: TGTGCCAGCAGTTGGCAGGCGAACACTGAAGCTTTCTTT. Protein product: CASSWQANTEAFF. This chain links TRBV6-6 with TRBJ1-1; no reliable D call. CDR1 and CDR2 from the germline V gene are MNHNY and SVGAGI (reference sequence). The CDR3 runs to 13 residues. The germline V and J ends were trimmed by 4 bases and 1 base, with 7 bases remaining between them.

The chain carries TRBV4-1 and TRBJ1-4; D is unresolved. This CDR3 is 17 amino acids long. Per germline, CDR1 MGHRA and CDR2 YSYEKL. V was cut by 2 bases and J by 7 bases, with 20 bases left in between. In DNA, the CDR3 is TGCGCCAGCAGCCAACGACGTCTGCCCCGGAGTGGTGAAAAACTGTTTTTT. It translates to CASSQRRLPRSGEKLFF.

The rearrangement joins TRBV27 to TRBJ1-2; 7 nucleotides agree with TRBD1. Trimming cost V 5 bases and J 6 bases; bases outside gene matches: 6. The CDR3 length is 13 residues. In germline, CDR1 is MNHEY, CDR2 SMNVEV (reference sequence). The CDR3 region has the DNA TGTGCCAGCAGTCCTTGGACAGGAGATGGCTACACCTTC. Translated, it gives CASSPWTGDGYTF.

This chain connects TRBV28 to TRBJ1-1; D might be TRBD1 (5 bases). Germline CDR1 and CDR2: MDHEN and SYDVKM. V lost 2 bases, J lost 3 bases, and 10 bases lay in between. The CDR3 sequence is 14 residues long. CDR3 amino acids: CASSLGGEYTEAFF. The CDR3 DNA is TGTGCCAGCAGTTTAGGGGGGGAGTACACTGAAGCTTTCTTT. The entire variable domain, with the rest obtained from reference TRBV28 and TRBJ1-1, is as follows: DVKVTQSSRYLVKRTGEKVFLECVQDMDHENMFWYRQDPGLGLRLIYFSYDVKMKEKGDIPEGYSVSREKKERFSLILESASTNQTSMYLCASSLGGEYTEAFFGQGTRLTVV.

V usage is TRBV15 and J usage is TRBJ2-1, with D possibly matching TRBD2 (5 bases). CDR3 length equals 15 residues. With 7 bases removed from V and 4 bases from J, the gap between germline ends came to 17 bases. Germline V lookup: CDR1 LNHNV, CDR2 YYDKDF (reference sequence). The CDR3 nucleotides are TGTGCCACCAAGGCGGGCGGGCTTTTATACAATGAGCAGTTCTTC. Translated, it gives CATKAGGLLYNEQFF.

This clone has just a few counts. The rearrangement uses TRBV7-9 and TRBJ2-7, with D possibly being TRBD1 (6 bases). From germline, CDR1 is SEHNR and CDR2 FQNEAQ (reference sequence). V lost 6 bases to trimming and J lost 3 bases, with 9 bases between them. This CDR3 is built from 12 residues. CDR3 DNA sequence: TGTGCCAGCAGAACAGGGAGCTACGAGCAGTACTTC. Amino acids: CASRTGSYEQYF. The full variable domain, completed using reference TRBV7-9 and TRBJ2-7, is DTGVSQNPRHKITKRGQNVTFRCDPISEHNRLYWYRQTLGQGPEFLTYFQNEAQLEKSRLLSDRFSAERPKGSFSTLEIQRTEQGDSAMYLCASRTGSYEQYFGPGTRLTVT.

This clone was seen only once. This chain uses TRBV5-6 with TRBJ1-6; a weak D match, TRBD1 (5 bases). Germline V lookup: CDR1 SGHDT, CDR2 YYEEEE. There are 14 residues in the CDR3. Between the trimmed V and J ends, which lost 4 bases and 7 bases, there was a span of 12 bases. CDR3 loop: CASSGLGDNSPLHF. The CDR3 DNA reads TGTGCCAGCAGCGGACTAGGGGACAATTCACCCCTCCACTTT. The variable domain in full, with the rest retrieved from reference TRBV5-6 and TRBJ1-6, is DAGVTQSPTHLIKTRGQQVTLRCSPKSGHDTVSWYQQALGQGPQFIFQYYEEEERQRGNFPDRFSGHQFPNYSSELNVNALLLGDSALYLCASSGLGDNSPLHFGNGTRLTVT.

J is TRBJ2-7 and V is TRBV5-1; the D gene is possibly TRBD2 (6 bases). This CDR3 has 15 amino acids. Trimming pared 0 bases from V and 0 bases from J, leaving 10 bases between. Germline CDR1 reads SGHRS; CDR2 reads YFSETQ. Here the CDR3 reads CASSLGEAASYEQYF. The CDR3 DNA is TGCGCCAGCAGCTTGGGGGAGGCGGCCTCCTACGAGCAGTACTTC.

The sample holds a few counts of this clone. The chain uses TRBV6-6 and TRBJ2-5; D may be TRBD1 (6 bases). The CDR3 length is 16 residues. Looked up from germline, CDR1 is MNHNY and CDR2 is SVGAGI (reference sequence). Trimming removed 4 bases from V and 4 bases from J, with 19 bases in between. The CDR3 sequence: CASSLGVQGSGETQYF. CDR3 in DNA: TGTGCCAGCAGTTTGGGGGTACAGGGAAGCGGAGAGACCCAGTACTTC.

In nucleotides, the CDR3 is TGTGCCAGCAGTTTAAGGGGGTATAGCAATCAGCCCCAGCATTTT. Translated, it gives CASSLRGYSNQPQHF. The rearrangement uses TRBV28 and TRBJ1-5; tentative D call: TRBD1 (6 bases). Germline CDR1 reads MDHEN; CDR2 reads SYDVKM. The CDR3 is 15 residues long. The V gene lost 2 bases and the J gene lost 0 bases, with 8 bases spanning the gap.